This T cell receptor beta chain originates from a study of human thymus T cells. Study-wide results and caveats: Blood and thymic repertoires both appeared biased in V and J gene usage.

Method: immunoSEQ multiplex PCR; TCRdb's copy keeps in-frame clones and lacks some. This sample has about 78,000 clones, with around 96% found just once. In the case of this clone: Antigen specificity is unknown.

CDR3 size: 11 residues. V shed 6 bases and J shed 4 bases, with 4 bases lying between them. The germline CDR1 and CDR2 sequences are GTSNPN and SVGIG (reference sequence). Resections from corrective heart surgery provided thymus tissue. This receptor was taken from a boy less than two years old with a congenital heart defect but otherwise immunologically healthy. This chain links TRBV30 with TRBJ2-6; D not resolved. Sequencing was carried out using thymus tissue. The CDR3 region is CACEGANVLTF. CDR3 bases: TGTGCCTGTGAGGGGGCCAACGTCCTGACTTTC.